Sequencing of this T cell receptor (beta chain) was carried out in a study of PD-L1 blockade in urothelial cancer. Method: immunoSEQ multiplex PCR; TCRdb's copy keeps in-frame clones and lacks some. The sample gives more than 55,000 clones, around 84% of which show up once; roughly 2.9% is in the top ten. The CDR3 is 16 residues long. V shed 2 bases and J shed 0 bases, with 14 bases lying between them. Germline CDR1 reads MDHEN; CDR2 reads SYDVKM. This sequence originates from a man aged 45-65 years with urothelial cancer. The rearrangement uses TRBV28 and TRBJ2-7; D may be TRBD2 (6 bases). Sequencing used PBMCs, obtained around atezolizumab (anti-PD-L1) treatment. The CDR3: CASSLIHSEGSYEQYF. The CDR3 DNA reads TGTGCCAGCAGTTTAATCCATTCGGAGGGCTCCTACGAGCAGTACTTC.